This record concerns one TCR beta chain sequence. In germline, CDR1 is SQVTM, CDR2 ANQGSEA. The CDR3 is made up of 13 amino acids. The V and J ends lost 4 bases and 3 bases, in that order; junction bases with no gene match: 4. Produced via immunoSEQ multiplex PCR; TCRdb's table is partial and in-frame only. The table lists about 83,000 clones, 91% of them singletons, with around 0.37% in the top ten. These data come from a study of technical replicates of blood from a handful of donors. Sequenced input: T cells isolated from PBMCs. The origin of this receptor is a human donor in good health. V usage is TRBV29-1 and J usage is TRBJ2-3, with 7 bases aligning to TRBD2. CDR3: CSVAGTITDTQYF. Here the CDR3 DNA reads TGCAGCGTTGCCGGGACTATAACAGATACGCAGTATTTT.